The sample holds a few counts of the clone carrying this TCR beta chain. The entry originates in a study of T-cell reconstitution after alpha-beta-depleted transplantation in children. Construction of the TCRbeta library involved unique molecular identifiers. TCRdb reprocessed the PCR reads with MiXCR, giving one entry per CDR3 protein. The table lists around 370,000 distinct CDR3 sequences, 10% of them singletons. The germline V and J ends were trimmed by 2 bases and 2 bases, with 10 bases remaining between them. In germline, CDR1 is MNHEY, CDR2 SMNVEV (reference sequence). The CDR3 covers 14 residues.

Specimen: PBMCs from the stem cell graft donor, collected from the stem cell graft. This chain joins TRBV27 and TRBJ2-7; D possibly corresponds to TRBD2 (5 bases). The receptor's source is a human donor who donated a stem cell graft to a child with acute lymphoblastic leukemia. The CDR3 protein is CASSLGLATYEQYF. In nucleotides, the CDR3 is TGTGCCAGCAGTTTAGGTCTAGCTACCTACGAGCAGTACTTC.